Below, one T cell receptor beta chain is given with its context. What it binds is unknown. Sequencing was performed with immunoSEQ multiplex PCR; in TCRdb, only in-frame clones are kept and a portion is missing. Counted here are about 160,000 clones, 88% occurring once; the ten biggest clones make up 3%. The germline V gene encodes CDR1 MNHEY and CDR2 SVGAGI. V lost 6 bases, J lost 3 bases, and 12 bases lay in between. This CDR3 region has 15 residues. The source of the sample is a study of cytomegalovirus exposure and HLA in healthy donors. Study-wide results and limits: Reports described diagnosis of cytomegalovirus status by the classifier as highly specific and sensitive. The investigators catalogued some 160 TCR beta chains as cytomegalovirus-associated. Rare TCR sequences predominated, though certain public TCRs were found in many donors. CMV antigen specificity of a few CMV-associated chains was confirmed in vitro.

The V call is TRBV6-5, the J call TRBJ1-6, with D perhaps TRBD1 (6 bases). Sequenced: PBMCs. This clonotype originated in a man younger than 30 in good health and CMV-seronegative. CDR3 DNA sequence: TGTGCCAGCAGATCCGGACAGATCTATAATTCACCCCTCCACTTT. The encoded protein is CASRSGQIYNSPLHF.